This is a list of T cell receptor beta chains from one sample in a study of blood T cell repertoires in COVID-19. The data were produced by immunoSEQ multiplex PCR, yet TCRdb's version contains in-frame clones alone and is incomplete. The table has some 250,000 clones, 88% seen once. Material for sequencing was peripheral blood. The receptors derive from a woman aged 25-40 years with acute or convalescent COVID-19. Both conserved end residues are part of each CDR3. The D gene is left open where the match is weak. Size values are once, few and many counts, or a class for expanded clones, and some rows have none.

d_call	cdr3_length	v_call	j_call	clone_size	cdr3_aa	cdr3_nt
TRBD2	14	TRBV7-2	TRBJ2-7	.	CASNPGLALYEQYF	TGTGCCAGCAACCCGGGACTAGCCCTCTACGAGCAGTACTTC
TRBD1	12	TRBV25-1	TRBJ2-1	.	CASRSPGQGEFF	TGTGCCAGCCGTAGTCCGGGACAGGGGGAGTTCTTC
TRBD2	14	TRBV4-3	TRBJ2-7	.	CASSRGTGGYEQYF	TGCGCCAGCAGCCGCGGGACGGGGGGCTACGAGCAGTACTTC
.	14	TRBV2	TRBJ1-5	.	CASRPPGVNQPQHF	TGTGCCAGCAGACCCCCCGGGGTCAATCAGCCCCAGCATTTT
.	14	TRBV29-1	TRBJ2-1	once	CSVVVRGSYNEQFF	TGCAGCGTTGTGGTCCGCGGCAGCTACAATGAGCAGTTCTTC
.	12	TRBV30	TRBJ1-2	once	CAWSGDLNGYTF	TGTGCCTGGAGTGGAGACTTAAATGGCTACACCTTC
.	16	TRBV19	TRBJ1-6	once	CASRHMEGRRNSPLHF	TGTGCCAGTAGGCACATGGAGGGCAGGAGAAATTCACCCCTCCACTTT
TRBD1	15	TRBV7-8	TRBJ1-2	.	CASSYGQGGNYGYTF	TGTGCCAGCAGCTACGGACAGGGAGGGAACTATGGCTACACCTTC
TRBD1	14	TRBV4-1	TRBJ1-2	few	CASSQTGTGGGYTF	TGCGCCAGCAGCCAGACCGGGACAGGGGGTGGCTACACCTTC
.	13	TRBV5-6	TRBJ2-3	.	CASSLELSDTQYF	TGTGCCAGCAGCTTGGAACTATCGGATACGCAGTATTTT
.	14	TRBV27	TRBJ2-2	.	CASTQLAYTGELFF	TGTGCCAGCACCCAACTAGCTTACACCGGGGAGCTGTTTTTT
TRBD2	16	TRBV2	TRBJ2-7	.	CASSDLGSSGGNEQYF	TGTGCCAGCAGTGATCTTGGGTCTAGCGGGGGGAACGAGCAGTACTTC